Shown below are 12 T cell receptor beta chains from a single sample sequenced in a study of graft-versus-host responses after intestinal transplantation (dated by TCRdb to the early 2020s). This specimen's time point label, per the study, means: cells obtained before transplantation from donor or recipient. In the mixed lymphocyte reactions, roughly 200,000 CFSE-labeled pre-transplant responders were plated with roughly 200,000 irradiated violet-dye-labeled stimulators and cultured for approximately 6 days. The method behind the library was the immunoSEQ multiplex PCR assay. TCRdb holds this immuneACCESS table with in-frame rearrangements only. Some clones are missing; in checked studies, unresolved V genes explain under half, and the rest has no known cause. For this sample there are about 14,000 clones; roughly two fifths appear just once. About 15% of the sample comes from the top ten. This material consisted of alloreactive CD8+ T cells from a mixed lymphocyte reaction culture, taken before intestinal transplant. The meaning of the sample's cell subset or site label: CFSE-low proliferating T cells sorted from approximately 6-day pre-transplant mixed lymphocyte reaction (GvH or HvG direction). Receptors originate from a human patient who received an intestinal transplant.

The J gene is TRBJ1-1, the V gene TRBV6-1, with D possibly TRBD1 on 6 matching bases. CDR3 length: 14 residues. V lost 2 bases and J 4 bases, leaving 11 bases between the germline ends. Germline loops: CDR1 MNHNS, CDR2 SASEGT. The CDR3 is CASSELTGATEAFF. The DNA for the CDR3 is TGTGCCAGCAGTGAACTGACAGGTGCCACTGAAGCTTTCTTT.

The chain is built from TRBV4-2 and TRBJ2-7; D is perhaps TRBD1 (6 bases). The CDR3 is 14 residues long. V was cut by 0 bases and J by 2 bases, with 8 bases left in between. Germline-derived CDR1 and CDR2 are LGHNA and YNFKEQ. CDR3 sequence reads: CASSQEGAAYEQYF. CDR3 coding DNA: TGTGCCAGCAGCCAAGAGGGGGCCGCCTACGAGCAGTACTTC.

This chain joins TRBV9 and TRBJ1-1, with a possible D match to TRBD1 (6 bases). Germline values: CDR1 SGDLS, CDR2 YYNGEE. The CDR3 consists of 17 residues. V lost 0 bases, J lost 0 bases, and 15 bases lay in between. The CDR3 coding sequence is TGTGCCAGCAGCGTAGAGGGTTGGGGGCCAATGAACACTGAAGCTTTCTTT. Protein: CASSVEGWGPMNTEAFF.

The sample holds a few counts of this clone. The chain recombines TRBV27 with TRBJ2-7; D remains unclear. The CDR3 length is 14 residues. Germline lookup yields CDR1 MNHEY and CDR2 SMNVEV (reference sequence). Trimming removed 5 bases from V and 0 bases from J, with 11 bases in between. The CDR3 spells CASSPYDSSYEQYF. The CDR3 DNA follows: TGTGCCAGCAGTCCCTATGACTCCTCCTACGAGCAGTACTTC.

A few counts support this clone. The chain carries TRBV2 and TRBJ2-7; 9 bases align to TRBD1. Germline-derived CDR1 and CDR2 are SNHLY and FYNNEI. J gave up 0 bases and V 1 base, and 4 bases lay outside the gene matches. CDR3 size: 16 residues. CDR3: CASSEEGTGNSYEQYF. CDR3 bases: TGTGCCAGCAGTGAAGAGGGGACAGGGAACTCCTACGAGCAGTACTTC.

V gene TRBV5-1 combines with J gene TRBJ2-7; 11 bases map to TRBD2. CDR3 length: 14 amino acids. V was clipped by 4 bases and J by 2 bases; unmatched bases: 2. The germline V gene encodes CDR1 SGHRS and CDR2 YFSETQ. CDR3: CASSPSGRPYEQYF. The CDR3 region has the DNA TGCGCCAGCAGCCCTAGCGGGAGGCCCTACGAGCAGTACTTC.

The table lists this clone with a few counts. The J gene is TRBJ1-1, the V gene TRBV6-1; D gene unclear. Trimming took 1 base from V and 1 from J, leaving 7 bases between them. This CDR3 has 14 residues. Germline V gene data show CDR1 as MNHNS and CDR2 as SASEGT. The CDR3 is CASSEGTANTEAFF. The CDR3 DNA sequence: TGTGCCAGCAGTGAAGGTACAGCGAACACTGAAGCTTTCTTT.

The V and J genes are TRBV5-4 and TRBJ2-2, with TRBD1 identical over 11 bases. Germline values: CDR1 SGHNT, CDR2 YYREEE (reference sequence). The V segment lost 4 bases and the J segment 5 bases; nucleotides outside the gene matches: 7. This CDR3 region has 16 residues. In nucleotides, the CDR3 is TGTGCCAGCAGCGGCGGACAGGGGGCAGGTACCGGGGAGCTGTTTTTT. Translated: CASSGGQGAGTGELFF. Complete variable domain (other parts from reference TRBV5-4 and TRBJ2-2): ETGVTQSPTHLIKTRGQQVTLRCSSQSGHNTVSWYQQALGQGPQFIFQYYREEENGRGNFPPRFSGLQFPNYSSELNVNALELDDSALYLCASSGGQGAGTGELFFGEGSRLTVL.

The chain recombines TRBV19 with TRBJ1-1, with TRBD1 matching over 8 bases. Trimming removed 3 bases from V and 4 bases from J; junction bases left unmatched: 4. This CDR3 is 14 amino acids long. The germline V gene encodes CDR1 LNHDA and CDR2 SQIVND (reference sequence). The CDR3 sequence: CASSIQGAGTEAFF. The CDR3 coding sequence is TGTGCCAGTAGTATTCAGGGGGCGGGCACTGAAGCTTTCTTT.

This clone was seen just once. The CDR3 sequence: CASSATGGGSEQYF. CDR3 DNA sequence: TGTGCCAGCAGTGCTACTGGCGGGGGCTCCGAGCAGTACTTC. The chain is built from TRBV6-1 and TRBJ2-7; tentative D call: TRBD2 (7 bases). The CDR3 extends over 14 amino acids. Germline loops: CDR1 MNHNS, CDR2 SASEGT. V shed 4 bases and J shed 6 bases, with 16 bases lying between them.

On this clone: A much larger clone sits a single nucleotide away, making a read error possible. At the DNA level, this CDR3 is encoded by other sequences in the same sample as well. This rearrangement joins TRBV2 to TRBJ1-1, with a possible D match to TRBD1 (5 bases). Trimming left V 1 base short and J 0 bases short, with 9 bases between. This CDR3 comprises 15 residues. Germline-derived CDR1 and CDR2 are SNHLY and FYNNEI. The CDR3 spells CASSEGQKMNTEAFF. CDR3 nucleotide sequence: TGTGCCAGCAGTGAAGGACAGAAAATGAACACTGAAGCTTTCTTT.

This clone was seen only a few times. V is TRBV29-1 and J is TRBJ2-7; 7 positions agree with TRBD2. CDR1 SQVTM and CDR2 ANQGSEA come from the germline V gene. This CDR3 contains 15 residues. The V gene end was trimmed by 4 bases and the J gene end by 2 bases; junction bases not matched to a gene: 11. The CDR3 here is CSVVGGEGRAYEQYF. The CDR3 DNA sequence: TGCAGCGTTGTGGGTGGGGAGGGGAGGGCCTACGAGCAGTACTTC.